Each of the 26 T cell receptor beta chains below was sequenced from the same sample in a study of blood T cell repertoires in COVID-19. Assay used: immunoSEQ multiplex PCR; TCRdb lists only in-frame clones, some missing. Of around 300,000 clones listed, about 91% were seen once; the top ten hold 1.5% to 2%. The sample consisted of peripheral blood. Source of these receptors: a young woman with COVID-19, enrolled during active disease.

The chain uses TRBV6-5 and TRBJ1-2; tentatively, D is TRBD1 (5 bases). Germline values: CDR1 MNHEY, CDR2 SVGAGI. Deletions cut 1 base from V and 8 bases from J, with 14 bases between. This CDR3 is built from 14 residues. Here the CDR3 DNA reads TGTGCCAGCAGTTACTTAGGGGATGGCGACGGCTACACCTTC. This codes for CASSYLGDGDGYTF.

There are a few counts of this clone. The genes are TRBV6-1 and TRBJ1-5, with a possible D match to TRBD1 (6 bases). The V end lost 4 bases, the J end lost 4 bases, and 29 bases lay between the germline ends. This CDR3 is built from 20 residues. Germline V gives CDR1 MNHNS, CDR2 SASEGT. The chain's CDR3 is CASSVTGFQAARRGNQPQHF. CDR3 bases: TGTGCCAGCAGTGTAACAGGGTTTCAGGCCGCCCGGCGAGGGAATCAGCCCCAGCATTTT.

This CDR3 reads CASSGPTDTQYF. Here the CDR3 DNA reads TGTGCCAGCAGTGGCCCCACAGATACGCAGTATTTT. The chain uses TRBV6-2 or TRBV6-3 and TRBJ2-3; D call uncertain. The CDR3 is 12 amino acids. V was cut by 5 bases and J by 2 bases, with 5 bases left in between. CDR1 is MNHEY and CDR2 is SVGEGT in the germline V gene.

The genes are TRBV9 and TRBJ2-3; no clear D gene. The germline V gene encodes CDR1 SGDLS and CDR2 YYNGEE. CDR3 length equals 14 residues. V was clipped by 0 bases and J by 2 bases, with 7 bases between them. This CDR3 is CASSVVLSTDTQYF. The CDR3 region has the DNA TGTGCCAGCAGCGTAGTCCTTTCCACAGATACGCAGTATTTT.

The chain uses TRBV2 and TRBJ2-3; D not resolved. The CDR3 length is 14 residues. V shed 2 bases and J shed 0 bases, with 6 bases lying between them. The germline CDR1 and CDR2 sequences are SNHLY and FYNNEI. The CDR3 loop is CASSEQASTDTQYF. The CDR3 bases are TGTGCCAGCAGTGAACAGGCCAGCACAGATACGCAGTATTTT.

This CDR3 reads CASSMGSGAHYGYTF. CDR3 nucleotide sequence: TGTGCCAGTAGTATGGGCTCAGGCGCTCACTATGGCTACACCTTC. The chain is built from TRBV19 and TRBJ1-2, with unresolved D. Germline loops: CDR1 LNHDA, CDR2 SQIVND (reference sequence). The V and J ends lost 3 bases and 3 bases respectively, with 14 bases between them. The CDR3 is made up of 15 amino acids.

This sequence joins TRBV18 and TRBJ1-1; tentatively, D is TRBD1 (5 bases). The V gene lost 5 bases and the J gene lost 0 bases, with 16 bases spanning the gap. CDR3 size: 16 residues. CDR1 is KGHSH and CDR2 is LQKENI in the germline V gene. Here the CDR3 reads CASSSDITSMNTEAFF. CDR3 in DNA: TGTGCCAGCTCATCGGACATCACGAGTATGAACACTGAAGCTTTCTTT.

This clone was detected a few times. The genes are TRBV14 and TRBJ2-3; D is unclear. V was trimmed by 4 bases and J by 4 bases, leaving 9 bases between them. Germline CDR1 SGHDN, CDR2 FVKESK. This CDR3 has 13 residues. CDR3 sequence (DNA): TGTGCCAGCAGCCGCGTGCTTGCAGATACGCAGTATTTT. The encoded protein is CASSRVLADTQYF.

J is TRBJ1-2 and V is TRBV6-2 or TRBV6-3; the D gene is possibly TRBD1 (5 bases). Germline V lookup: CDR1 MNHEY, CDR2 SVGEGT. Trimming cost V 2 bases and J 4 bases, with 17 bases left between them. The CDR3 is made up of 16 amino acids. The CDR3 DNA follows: TGTGCCAGCAGTTACCCCTCTGCGGGGGTCACCTATGGCTACACCTTC. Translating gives CASSYPSAGVTYGYTF.

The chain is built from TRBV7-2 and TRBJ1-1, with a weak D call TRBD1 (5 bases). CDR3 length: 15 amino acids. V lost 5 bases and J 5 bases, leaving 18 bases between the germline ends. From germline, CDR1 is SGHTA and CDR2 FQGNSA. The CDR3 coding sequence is TGTGCCAGCAGCCTAGGCAACAGGCGCGAAACTGAAGCTTTCTTT. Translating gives CASSLGNRRETEAFF.

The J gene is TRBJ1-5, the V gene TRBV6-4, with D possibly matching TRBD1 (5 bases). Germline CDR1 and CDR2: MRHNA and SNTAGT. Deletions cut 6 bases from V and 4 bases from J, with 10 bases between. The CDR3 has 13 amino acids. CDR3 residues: CASSPSGNQPQHF. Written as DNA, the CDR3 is TGTGCCAGCAGCCCCTCAGGGAATCAGCCCCAGCATTTT.

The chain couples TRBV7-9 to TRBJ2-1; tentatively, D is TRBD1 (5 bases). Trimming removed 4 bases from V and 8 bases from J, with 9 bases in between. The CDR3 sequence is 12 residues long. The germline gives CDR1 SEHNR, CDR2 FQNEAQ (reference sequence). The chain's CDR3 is CASSSQGHEQFF. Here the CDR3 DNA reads TGTGCCAGCAGCTCTCAGGGTCATGAGCAGTTCTTC. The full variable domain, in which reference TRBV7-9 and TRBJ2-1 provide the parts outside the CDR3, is DTGVSQNPRHKITKRGQNVTFRCDPISEHNRLYWYRQTLGQGPEFLTYFQNEAQLEKSRLLSDRFSAERPKGSFSTLEIQRTEQGDSAMYLCASSSQGHEQFFGPGTRLTVL.

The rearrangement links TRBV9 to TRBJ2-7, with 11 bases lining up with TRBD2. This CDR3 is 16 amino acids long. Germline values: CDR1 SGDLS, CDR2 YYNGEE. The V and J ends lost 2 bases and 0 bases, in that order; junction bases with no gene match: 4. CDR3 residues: CASSVGTSGVSYEQYF. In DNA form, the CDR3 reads TGTGCCAGCAGCGTCGGGACTAGCGGTGTCTCCTACGAGCAGTACTTC.

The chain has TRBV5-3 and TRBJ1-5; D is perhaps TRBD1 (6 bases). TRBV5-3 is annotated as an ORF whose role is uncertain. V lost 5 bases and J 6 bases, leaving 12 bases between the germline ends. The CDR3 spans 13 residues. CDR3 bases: TGTGCCAGAAGTTCTGTGGGGGCTCAGCCCCAGCATTTT. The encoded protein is CARSSVGAQPQHF.

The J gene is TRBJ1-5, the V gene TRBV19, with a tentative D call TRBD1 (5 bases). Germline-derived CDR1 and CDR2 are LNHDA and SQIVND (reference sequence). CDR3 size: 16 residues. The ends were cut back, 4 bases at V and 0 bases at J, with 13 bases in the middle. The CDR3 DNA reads TGTGCCAGTAGTACCTCGTGGGGCCGTAGCAATCAGCCCCAGCATTTT. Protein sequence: CASSTSWGRSNQPQHF.

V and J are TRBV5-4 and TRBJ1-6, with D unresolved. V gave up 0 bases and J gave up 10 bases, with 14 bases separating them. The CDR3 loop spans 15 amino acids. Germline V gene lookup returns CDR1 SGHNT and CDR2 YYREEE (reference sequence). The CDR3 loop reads CASSLEATVGSPLHF. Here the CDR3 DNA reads TGTGCCAGCAGCTTGGAGGCGACGGTGGGCTCACCCCTCCACTTT.

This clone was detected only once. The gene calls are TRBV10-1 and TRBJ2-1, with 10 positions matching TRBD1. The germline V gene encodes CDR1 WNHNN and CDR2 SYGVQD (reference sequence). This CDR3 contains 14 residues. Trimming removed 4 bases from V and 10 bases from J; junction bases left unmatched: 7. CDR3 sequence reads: CASSGGQGLGEQFF. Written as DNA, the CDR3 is TGCGCCAGCAGTGGGGGACAGGGGCTGGGGGAGCAGTTCTTC.

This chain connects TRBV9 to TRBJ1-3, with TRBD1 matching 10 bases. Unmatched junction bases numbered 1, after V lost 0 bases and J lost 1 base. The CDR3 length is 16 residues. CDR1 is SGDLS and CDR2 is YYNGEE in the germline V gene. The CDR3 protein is CASSVGQGASGNTIYF. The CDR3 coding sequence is TGTGCCAGCAGCGTAGGACAGGGGGCTTCTGGAAACACCATATATTTT.

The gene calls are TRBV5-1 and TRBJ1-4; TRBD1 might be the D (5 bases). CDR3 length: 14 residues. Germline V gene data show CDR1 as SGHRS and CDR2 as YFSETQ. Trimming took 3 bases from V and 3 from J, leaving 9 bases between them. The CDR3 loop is CASSSGRSNEKLFF. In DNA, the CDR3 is TGCGCCAGCAGCTCAGGGCGGTCTAATGAAAAACTGTTTTTT.

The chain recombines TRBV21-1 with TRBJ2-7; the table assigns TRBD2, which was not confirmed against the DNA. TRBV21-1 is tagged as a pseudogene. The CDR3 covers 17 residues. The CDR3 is CASSPPGGEDGSYEQYV. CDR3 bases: TGTGCCAGCAGTCCCCCGGGGGGGGAAGATGGGTCCTACGAGCAGTACGTC.

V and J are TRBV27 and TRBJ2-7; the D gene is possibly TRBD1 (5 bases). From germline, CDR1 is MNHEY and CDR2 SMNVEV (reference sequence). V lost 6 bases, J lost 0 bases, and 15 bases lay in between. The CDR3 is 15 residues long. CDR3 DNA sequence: TGTGCCAGCAGCCCCGGCCAGGGCCTCTCCTACGAGCAGTACTTC. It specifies CASSPGQGLSYEQYF.

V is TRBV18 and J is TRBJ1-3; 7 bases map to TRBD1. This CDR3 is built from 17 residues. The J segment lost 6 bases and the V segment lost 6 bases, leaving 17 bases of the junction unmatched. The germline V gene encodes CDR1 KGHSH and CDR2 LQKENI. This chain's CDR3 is CASSPTDQNRGANTIYF. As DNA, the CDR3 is TGTGCCAGCTCCCCGACGGATCAGAACAGGGGAGCAAACACCATATATTTT.

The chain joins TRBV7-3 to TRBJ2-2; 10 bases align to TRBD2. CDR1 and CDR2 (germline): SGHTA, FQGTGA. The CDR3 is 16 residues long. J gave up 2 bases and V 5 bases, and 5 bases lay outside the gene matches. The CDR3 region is CASSPPSGGNTGELFF. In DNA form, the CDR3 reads TGTGCCAGCAGCCCTCCTAGCGGGGGAAACACCGGGGAGCTGTTTTTT.

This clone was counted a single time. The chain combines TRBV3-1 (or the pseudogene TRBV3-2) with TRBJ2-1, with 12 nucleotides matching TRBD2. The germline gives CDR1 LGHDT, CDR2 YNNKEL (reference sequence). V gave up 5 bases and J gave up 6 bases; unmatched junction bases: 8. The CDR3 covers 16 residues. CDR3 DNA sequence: TGTGCCAGCAGCTCTAGACTAGCGGGGGTTTCCAATGAGCAGTTCTTC. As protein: CASSSRLAGVSNEQFF.

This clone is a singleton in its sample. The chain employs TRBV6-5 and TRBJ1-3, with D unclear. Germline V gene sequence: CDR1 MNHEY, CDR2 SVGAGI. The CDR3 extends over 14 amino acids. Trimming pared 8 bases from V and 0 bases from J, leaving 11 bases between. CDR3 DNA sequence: TGTGCCAGCTACCCGGAGATCTCTGGAAACACCATATATTTT. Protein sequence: CASYPEISGNTIYF.

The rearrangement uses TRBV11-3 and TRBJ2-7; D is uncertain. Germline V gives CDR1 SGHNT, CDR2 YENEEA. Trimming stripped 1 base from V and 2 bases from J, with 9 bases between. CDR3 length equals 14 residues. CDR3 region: CASSLGVAPYEQYF. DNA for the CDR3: TGTGCCAGCAGCTTAGGAGTTGCGCCCTACGAGCAGTACTTC.